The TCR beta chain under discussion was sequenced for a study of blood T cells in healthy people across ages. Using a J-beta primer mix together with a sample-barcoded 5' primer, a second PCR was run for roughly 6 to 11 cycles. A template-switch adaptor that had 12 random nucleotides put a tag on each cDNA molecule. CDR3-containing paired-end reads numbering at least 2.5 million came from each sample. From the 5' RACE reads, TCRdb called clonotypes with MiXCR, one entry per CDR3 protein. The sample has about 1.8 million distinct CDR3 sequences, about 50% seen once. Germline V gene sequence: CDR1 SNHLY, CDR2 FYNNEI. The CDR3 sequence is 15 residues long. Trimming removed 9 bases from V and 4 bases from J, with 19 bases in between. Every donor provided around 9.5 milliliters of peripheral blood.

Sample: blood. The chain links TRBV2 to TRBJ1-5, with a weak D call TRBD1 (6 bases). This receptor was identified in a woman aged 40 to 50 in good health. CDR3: CASRGRGPRNQPQHF. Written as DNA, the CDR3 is TGTGCCAGTAGGGGGAGGGGCCCTAGGAATCAGCCCCAGCATTTT.